Following are 30 T cell receptor beta chains from one sample sequenced in a study of blood T cell repertoires in COVID-19. Assay: immunoSEQ multiplex PCR; the TCRdb copy retains only in-frame clones and omits some. The sample yields about 82,000 clones, roughly 91% seen once. Sequenced material: PBMCs or T cells enriched from blood (not recorded which). The receptors originated from a woman in her forties or fifties with acute COVID-19.

This chain joins TRBV19 and TRBJ2-5; D ambiguous. The V and J ends lost 3 bases and 0 bases respectively, with 11 bases between them. Germline CDR1 reads LNHDA; CDR2 reads SQIVND (reference sequence). There are 15 residues in the CDR3. The CDR3 coding sequence is TGTGCCAGTAGTATCCCAGGAACCGACCAAGAGACCCAGTACTTC. This encodes CASSIPGTDQETQYF. Full variable domain (outside the CDR3, taken from reference TRBV19 and TRBJ2-5): DGGITQSPKYLFRKEGQNVTLSCEQNLNHDAMYWYRQDPGQGLRLIYYSQIVNDFQKGDIAEGYSVSREKKESFPLTVTSAQKNPTAFYLCASSIPGTDQETQYFGPGTRLLVL.

The J gene is TRBJ1-6, the V gene TRBV27; 9 bases fit TRBD1. Germline CDR1 reads MNHEY; CDR2 reads SMNVEV (reference sequence). The CDR3 has 18 amino acids. J was trimmed by 7 bases and V by 3 bases; bases with no gene match: 13. CDR3 sequence reads: CASSFAPKTGGENSPLHF. DNA of the CDR3: TGTGCCAGCAGTTTCGCCCCAAAAACAGGGGGCGAAAATTCACCCCTCCACTTT.

This chain uses TRBV18 with TRBJ1-1; TRBD1 matches 8 bases. Germline V gene sequence: CDR1 KGHSH, CDR2 LQKENI. The junction had 8 bases not matched to a gene; V was cut back by 7 bases and J by 4 bases. This CDR3 contains 14 residues. The CDR3 bases are TGTGCCAGCTGCCCGACAGGGGCTCTCACTGAAGCTTTCTTT. Protein sequence: CASCPTGALTEAFF. The variable domain in full, completed from reference TRBV18 and TRBJ1-1, reads NAGVMQNPRHLVRRRGQEARLRCSPMKGHSHVYWYRQLPEEGLKFMVYLQKENIIDESGMPKERFSAEFPKEGPSILRIQQVVRGDSAAYFCASCPTGALTEAFFGQGTRLTVV.

The J gene is TRBJ2-1, the V gene TRBV7-6; 12 positions agree with TRBD2. V shed 3 bases, J shed 4 bases, and the junction held 1 base outside the gene matches. The CDR3 has 15 residues. Germline CDR1 reads SGHVS; CDR2 reads FNYEAQ. The CDR3 region is CASSFTSGRYNEQFF. The CDR3 nucleotides read TGTGCCAGCAGCTTTACTAGCGGGAGGTACAATGAGCAGTTCTTC.

The rearrangement links TRBV12-5 to TRBJ1-2; D might be TRBD1 (6 bases). Trimming removed 0 bases at V and 7 bases at J, with 15 bases between. This CDR3 region has 15 residues. Germline CDR1 is LGHNT and CDR2 is FRNRAP. CDR3 region: CASGLVVGTLPGYTF. Here the CDR3 DNA reads TGTGCTAGTGGTTTGGTAGTCGGGACATTACCTGGCTACACCTTC.

The rearrangement links TRBV5-4 to TRBJ1-3; 7 bases are a match to TRBD1. J lost 0 bases, V lost 0 bases, and 3 bases had no gene match. This CDR3 is 16 amino acids long. CDR1 and CDR2 from the germline V gene are SGHNT and YYREEE (reference sequence). CDR3: CASSLGQGISGNTIYF. For the CDR3, the DNA is TGTGCCAGCAGCTTGGGACAGGGTATCTCTGGAAACACCATATATTTT. Drawing the rest from reference TRBV5-4 and TRBJ1-3, the complete variable domain is ETGVTQSPTHLIKTRGQQVTLRCSSQSGHNTVSWYQQALGQGPQFIFQYYREEENGRGNFPPRFSGLQFPNYSSELNVNALELDDSALYLCASSLGQGISGNTIYFGEGSWLTVV.

The chain couples TRBV24-1 to TRBJ2-3, with 7 nucleotides matching TRBD1. Germline CDR1 is KGHDR and CDR2 is SFDVKD. This CDR3 is 16 amino acids long. Unmatched junction bases numbered 8, after V lost 4 bases and J lost 2 bases. The CDR3 here is CATSEKGQQNTDTQYF. The CDR3 nucleotides are TGTGCCACCAGTGAAAAGGGACAGCAGAACACAGATACGCAGTATTTT.

The gene calls are TRBV19 and TRBJ2-7, with 7 bases matching TRBD2. J was trimmed by 0 bases and V by 4 bases; bases with no gene match: 9. There are 16 residues in the CDR3. Germline loops: CDR1 LNHDA, CDR2 SQIVND (reference sequence). The CDR3 DNA sequence: TGTGCCAGTAGTACCTTAGGACTAGATTACTCCTACGAGCAGTACTTC. This codes for CASSTLGLDYSYEQYF.

The chain uses TRBV18 and TRBJ2-1; D is perhaps TRBD1 (5 bases). Germline V gives CDR1 KGHSH, CDR2 LQKENI. Trimming left V 5 bases short and J 9 bases short, with 14 bases between. The CDR3 is made up of 13 amino acids. This chain's CDR3 is CASSTTQESEQFF. The DNA of the CDR3 is TGTGCCAGCTCAACCACACAGGAAAGTGAGCAGTTCTTC.

The chain links TRBV7-9 to TRBJ2-7, with D possibly TRBD2 on 6 matching bases. Germline values: CDR1 SEHNR, CDR2 FQNEAQ (reference sequence). The CDR3 has 16 residues. The V end lost 5 bases, the J end lost 1 base, and 18 bases lay between the germline ends. The CDR3 is CASSPTGTGESYEQYF. CDR3 coding DNA: TGTGCCAGCAGCCCGACCGGGACTGGAGAGTCCTACGAGCAGTACTTC.

CDR3 nucleotides: TGTGCCAGCAGTCCAGGACAGGGGCATCAGCCCCAGCATTTT. Translating it yields CASSPGQGHQPQHF. The V gene is TRBV28, the J gene TRBJ1-5; 9 bases fit TRBD1. Germline V CDR1 and CDR2: MDHEN, SYDVKM. Losses at the gene ends were 5 bases for V and 5 bases for J; bases not matched to a gene: 4. The CDR3 length is 14 residues.

This clone was counted only a few times. V and J are TRBV6-5 and TRBJ1-1, with D possibly matching TRBD1 (5 bases). Trimming stripped 0 bases from V and 10 bases from J, with 15 bases between. Germline V CDR1 and CDR2: MNHEY, SVGAGI. The CDR3 spans 14 residues. In DNA, the CDR3 is TGTGCCAGCAGTTACTCTGGGGGGTGGTCGGCAGCTTTCTTT. Translating it yields CASSYSGGWSAAFF.

The V call is TRBV6-5, the J call TRBJ1-4; no clear D. The ends were cut back, 6 bases at V and 3 bases at J, with 14 bases in the middle. Germline V lookup: CDR1 MNHEY, CDR2 SVGAGI. There are 15 residues in the CDR3. CDR3 protein: CASSVQSIANEKLFF. The DNA of the CDR3 is TGTGCCAGCAGCGTACAGAGTATTGCTAATGAAAAACTGTTTTTT.

The V and J genes are TRBV12-5 and TRBJ2-1; TRBD2 aligns across 9 bases. The length of the CDR3 is 19 residues. V was pared by 4 bases and J by 4 bases, with 17 bases of the junction left unmatched. The V gene's germline CDR1 is LGHNT and CDR2 FRNRAP. The CDR3 sequence: CASGWNSGRRDGGYNEQFF. The DNA for the CDR3 is TGTGCTAGTGGTTGGAATAGCGGGAGACGGGACGGAGGTTACAATGAGCAGTTCTTC.

V and J are TRBV6-5 and TRBJ1-2, with 9 positions matching TRBD1. The germline CDR1 and CDR2 sequences are MNHEY and SVGAGI. This CDR3 region has 15 residues. V shed 5 bases, J shed 5 bases, and the junction held 9 bases outside the gene matches. The CDR3 loop reads CASSTKGQGIYGYTF. The CDR3 bases are TGTGCCAGCAGTACGAAGGGACAGGGAATTTATGGCTACACCTTC.

V usage is TRBV5-1 and J usage is TRBJ2-7; TRBD1 aligns across 7 bases. Germline CDR1 reads SGHRS; CDR2 reads YFSETQ. CDR3 length: 14 amino acids. V lost 2 bases, J lost 3 bases, and 5 bases stayed unmatched. The CDR3 coding sequence is TGCGCCAGCAGCTTCGGGACAGAAGTCTACGAGCAGTACTTC. The encoded protein is CASSFGTEVYEQYF.

The chain links TRBV29-1 to TRBJ2-1; a weak D match, TRBD2 (6 bases). Germline loops: CDR1 SQVTM, CDR2 ANQGSEA. Between the trimmed V and J ends, which lost 3 bases and 5 bases, there was a span of 11 bases. This CDR3 has 13 amino acids. The CDR3 nucleotides are TGCAGCGTTGAGCGGGACGCCGACAATGAGCAGTTCTTC. Translating gives CSVERDADNEQFF.

The chain combines TRBV9 with TRBJ2-3, with D unclear. Germline values: CDR1 SGDLS, CDR2 YYNGEE. The length of the CDR3 is 13 residues. The V end lost 2 bases, the J end lost 2 bases, and 6 bases lay between the germline ends. CDR3 sequence (DNA): TGTGCCAGCAGCGTGGGCTCCACAGATACGCAGTATTTT. Translated, it gives CASSVGSTDTQYF.

This clone was found a few times. The J gene is TRBJ1-3, the V gene TRBV5-1; 7 bases align to TRBD1. The CDR3 is 17 amino acids. V gave up 0 bases and J gave up 4 bases; unmatched junction bases: 10. The germline gives CDR1 SGHRS, CDR2 YFSETQ. The chain's CDR3 is CASSLASVRGSGNTIYF. The CDR3 DNA reads as TGCGCCAGCAGCTTGGCCAGCGTCAGGGGGTCGGGAAACACCATATATTTT.

CDR3 protein: CASSEDRGSNQPQHF. DNA of the CDR3: TGTGCCAGCAGCGAGGACAGGGGCAGCAATCAGCCCCAGCATTTT. V usage is TRBV11-2 and J usage is TRBJ1-5, with 9 positions matching TRBD1. Looked up from germline, CDR1 is SGHAT and CDR2 is FQNNGV. The junction had 3 bases not matched to a gene; V was cut back by 5 bases and J by 1 base. CDR3 size: 15 residues.

The chain combines TRBV7-6 with TRBJ2-1; D is ambiguous. This CDR3 comprises 16 residues. Germline V gene lookup returns CDR1 SGHVS and CDR2 FNYEAQ. Deletions cut 0 bases from V and 2 bases from J, with 11 bases between. CDR3 DNA sequence: TGTGCCAGCAGCTTAGCGCCGTCGGCGGCCTACAATGAGCAGTTCTTC. It yields the protein CASSLAPSAAYNEQFF.

The chain carries TRBV30 and TRBJ2-3; TRBD1 matches 9 bases. V lost 5 bases, J lost 4 bases, and 10 bases stayed unmatched. Germline CDR1 GTSNPN, CDR2 SVGIG (reference sequence). The CDR3 length is 15 residues. The CDR3 loop is CAWGGSTGGADTQYF. CDR3 coding DNA: TGTGCCTGGGGTGGTTCGACAGGGGGAGCAGATACGCAGTATTTT. The variable domain in full, completed from reference TRBV30 and TRBJ2-3, reads SQTIHQWPATLVQPVGSPLSLECTVEGTSNPNLYWYRQAAGRGLQLLFYSVGIGQISSEVPQNLSASRPQDRQFILSSKKLLLSDSGFYLCAWGGSTGGADTQYFGPGTRLTVL.

The CDR3 region is CASSPPILATSSYNEQFF. The CDR3 nucleotides read TGTGCCAGCTCACCACCTATTTTAGCGACGAGCTCCTACAATGAGCAGTTCTTC. The rearrangement uses TRBV18 and TRBJ2-1, with D tentatively TRBD2 (5 bases). There are 18 residues in the CDR3. V was shortened by 0 bases and J by 0 bases, with 15 bases between the two germline ends. Germline loops: CDR1 KGHSH, CDR2 LQKENI.

The V call is TRBV5-1, the J call TRBJ1-5; 8 positions match TRBD1. Germline CDR1 reads SGHRS; CDR2 reads YFSETQ. The CDR3 runs to 15 residues. V lost 4 bases to trimming and J lost 2 bases; unmatched junction nucleotides: 5. CDR3 amino acids: CASSPGQGGNQPQHF. The CDR3 DNA reads TGCGCCAGCAGCCCCGGACAGGGTGGCAATCAGCCCCAGCATTTT.

This rearrangement joins TRBV11-3 to TRBJ2-5; 8 bases line up with TRBD2. J lost 5 bases, V lost 5 bases, and 4 bases had no gene match. The CDR3 is made up of 13 amino acids. Germline loops: CDR1 SGHNT, CDR2 YENEEA. The CDR3 DNA is TGTGCCAGCAGCGCCCTAGCGGGCGAGACCCAGTACTTC. Amino acid sequence: CASSALAGETQYF.

The chain couples TRBV18 to TRBJ1-1, with 7 bases matching TRBD1. Germline V gene sequence: CDR1 KGHSH, CDR2 LQKENI. The J segment lost 2 bases and the V segment lost 9 bases, leaving 12 bases of the junction unmatched. This CDR3 spans 15 amino acids. CDR3 sequence reads: CASRRGLLSNTEAFF. Here the CDR3 DNA reads TGTGCCAGTCGGAGGGGGCTTTTGAGTAACACTGAAGCTTTCTTT.

V usage is TRBV7-9 and J usage is TRBJ2-3; 10 nucleotides align to TRBD1. J was trimmed by 10 bases and V by 8 bases; bases with no gene match: 0. The CDR3 sequence is 10 residues long. Germline V CDR1 and CDR2: SEHNR, FQNEAQ (reference sequence). CDR3 protein: CASGTGAQYF. The CDR3 nucleotides read TGTGCCAGCGGGACAGGGGCGCAGTATTTT.

The chain uses TRBV10-1 and TRBJ2-3; 10 nucleotides align to TRBD2. The CDR3 extends over 14 amino acids. The junction had 8 bases not matched to a gene; V was cut back by 3 bases and J by 11 bases. Germline-derived CDR1 and CDR2 are WNHNN and SYGVQD (reference sequence). This chain's CDR3 is CASSDPRLAGVQYF. The CDR3 DNA reads as TGCGCCAGCAGTGATCCCCGACTAGCGGGTGTGCAGTATTTT.

This clone was counted only a few times. The chain combines TRBV5-6 with TRBJ1-5; D is ambiguous. This CDR3 has 15 amino acids. Germline V gives CDR1 SGHDT, CDR2 YYEEEE. The ends were cut back, 0 bases at V and 4 bases at J, with 11 bases in the middle. The CDR3 bases are TGTGCCAGCAGCTTGGCGGGTAGTCTTAATCAGCCCCAGCATTTT. Translating gives CASSLAGSLNQPQHF.

V gene TRBV19 combines with J gene TRBJ2-3; 8 bases match TRBD2. Germline lookup yields CDR1 LNHDA and CDR2 SQIVND (reference sequence). This CDR3 region has 15 residues. The V gene end was trimmed by 5 bases and the J gene end by 0 bases; junction bases not matched to a gene: 4. CDR3 sequence: CASSLTSGSTDTQYF. As DNA, the CDR3 is TGTGCCAGTAGTCTCACTAGCGGAAGCACAGATACGCAGTATTTT.